This passage covers 22 T cell receptor beta chains from one sample sequenced in a study of T cell changes during pregnancy in multiple sclerosis. Sequenced by immunoSEQ multiplex PCR; TCRdb stores in-frame clones only, minus some. The sample lists around 50,000 clones; 80% to 95% were seen once. This sample comprised CD4+ T cells from peripheral blood mononuclear cells, obtained after pregnancy. Receptor source: a female donor in good health, enrolled as a control in a pregnancy study.

The chain combines TRBV18 with TRBJ2-7; 7 bases are a match to TRBD1. Germline V gene sequence: CDR1 KGHSH, CDR2 LQKENI. V trimming: 3 bases; J trimming: 3 bases; junction bases outside the gene matches: 2. This CDR3 region has 13 residues. CDR3 sequence: CASSPTGNYEQYF. For the CDR3, the DNA is TGTGCCAGCTCACCGACAGGGAACTACGAGCAGTACTTC.

CDR3 nucleotides: TGCGCCAGCAGCTTGCCGGGTTCTTCGACTGAAGCTTTCTTT. It is translated as CASSLPGSSTEAFF. The V call is TRBV5-1, the J call TRBJ1-1; D not certain. Trimming cost V 1 base and J 5 bases, with 12 bases left between them. The CDR3 loop spans 14 amino acids. Germline loops: CDR1 SGHRS, CDR2 YFSETQ.

The chain is built from TRBV5-4 and TRBJ2-7, with a possible D match to TRBD1 (5 bases). Trimming cost V 2 bases and J 4 bases, with 13 bases left between them. This CDR3 region has 14 residues. CDR1 is SGHNT, CDR2 YYREEE, per germline (reference sequence). The CDR3 nucleotides are TGTGCCAGCAGCTTTCCTGACAGAATATACGAGCAGTACTTC. Its protein product is CASSFPDRIYEQYF.

This sequence joins TRBV15 and TRBJ1-1, with TRBD1 matching 9 bases. J was trimmed by 10 bases and V by 0 bases; bases with no gene match: 9. The CDR3 contains 15 residues. The germline CDR1 and CDR2 sequences are LNHNV and YYDKDF (reference sequence). DNA for the CDR3: TGTGCCACCAGCAGAGACGCCACAGGGGGCTTCAGAGCTTTCTTT. Encoded protein: CATSRDATGGFRAFF.

This chain joins TRBV7-2 and TRBJ2-4; no clear D. The germline CDR1 and CDR2 sequences are SGHTA and FQGNSA. This CDR3 comprises 16 residues. V lost 1 base to trimming and J lost 0 bases, with 10 bases between them. DNA of the CDR3: TGTGCCAGCAGCTTAGTAACACCTCTAGCCAAAAACATTCAGTACTTC. Residues: CASSLVTPLAKNIQYF.

The chain is built from TRBV30 and TRBJ2-3; perhaps TRBD1 as D (5 bases). Trimming stripped 5 bases from V and 5 bases from J, with 11 bases between. The germline gives CDR1 GTSNPN, CDR2 SVGIG (reference sequence). The CDR3 sequence is 12 residues long. CDR3 protein: CAWGTGQDTQYF. In DNA form, the CDR3 reads TGTGCCTGGGGAACAGGCCAAGATACGCAGTATTTT.

The table lists this clone with a count of one. The chain employs TRBV21-1 and TRBJ1-3; the D call of TRBD1 is as the table states it, not checked on the DNA. TRBV21-1 is deemed a pseudogene. The CDR3 spans 18 residues. This chain's CDR3 is CASRDKRPGQLSGNTIYF. The CDR3 DNA follows: TGTGCCAGCAGGGACAAAAGGCCCGGACAGCTCTCTGGAAACACCATATATTTT.

The rearrangement links TRBV7-9 to TRBJ1-5; D is undetermined. V gave up 5 bases and J gave up 5 bases, with 10 bases separating them. From germline, CDR1 is SEHNR and CDR2 FQNEAQ (reference sequence). The CDR3 covers 13 residues. The CDR3 loop is CASSPDGDQPQHF. The CDR3 DNA reads as TGTGCCAGCAGCCCAGACGGGGATCAGCCCCAGCATTTT. Based on the CDR3 plus reference TRBV7-9 and TRBJ1-5, the full variable domain is DTGVSQNPRHKITKRGQNVTFRCDPISEHNRLYWYRQTLGQGPEFLTYFQNEAQLEKSRLLSDRFSAERPKGSFSTLEIQRTEQGDSAMYLCASSPDGDQPQHFGDGTRLSIL.

This chain uses TRBV7-2 with TRBJ1-6; D remains ambiguous. Per the germline V gene, CDR1 is SGHTA and CDR2 is FQGNSA. V was shortened by 5 bases and J by 5 bases, with 10 bases between the two germline ends. The CDR3 covers 14 residues. The CDR3 nucleotides are TGTGCCAGCAGCCGGGTGAGGAATAATTCACCCCTCCACTTT. Protein product: CASSRVRNNSPLHF. Combining the CDR3 with reference TRBV7-2 and TRBJ1-6 gives the whole variable domain GAGVSQSPSNKVTEKGKDVELRCDPISGHTALYWYRQSLGQGLEFLIYFQGNSAPDKSGLPSDRFSAERTGGSVSTLTIQRTQQEDSAVYLCASSRVRNNSPLHFGNGTRLTVT.

The chain uses TRBV23-1 and TRBJ1-2; the D gene is possibly TRBD1 (5 bases). TRBV23-1 is sorted into the ORF group, with uncertain function. There are 14 residues in the CDR3. Trimming removed 0 bases at V and 8 bases at J, with 13 bases between. The CDR3 reads CASSQSGEGTGYTF. The CDR3 bases are TGCGCCAGCAGTCAATCAGGGGAGGGTACAGGCTACACCTTC.

The chain has TRBV29-1 and TRBJ1-4; 11 bases are shared with TRBD1. The CDR3 is made up of 13 amino acids. The V gene end was trimmed by 6 bases and the J gene end by 7 bases; junction bases not matched to a gene: 4. Looked up from germline, CDR1 is SQVTM and CDR2 is ANQGSEA. The CDR3 DNA reads TGCAGCGTGGGACAGGGGGGGAGTGAAAAACTGTTTTTT. This translates into CSVGQGGSEKLFF.

V usage is TRBV7-3 and J usage is TRBJ2-5, with 7 bases matching TRBD2. Germline V gene lookup returns CDR1 SGHTA and CDR2 FQGTGA. There are 15 residues in the CDR3. The V gene end was trimmed by 3 bases and the J gene end by 5 bases; junction bases not matched to a gene: 9. This chain's CDR3 is CASSFTPAGRETQYF. CDR3 DNA: TGTGCCAGCAGCTTTACCCCAGCGGGGCGTGAGACCCAGTACTTC.

The chain couples TRBV28 to TRBJ1-6, with unresolved D. V gave up 4 bases and J gave up 9 bases, with 25 bases separating them. CDR3 length: 18 residues. The V gene's germline CDR1 is MDHEN and CDR2 SYDVKM. CDR3 protein: CASSYRGGGRLKGSPLHF. CDR3 bases: TGTGCCAGCAGTTACCGGGGAGGTGGACGCTTAAAAGGTTCACCCCTCCACTTT.

In its sample, this clone was seen once. The rearrangement uses TRBV2 and TRBJ1-2; TRBD1 matches at 7 bases. V lost 6 bases, J lost 1 base, and 11 bases stayed unmatched. Germline V CDR1 and CDR2: SNHLY, FYNNEI. This CDR3 is 16 amino acids long. CDR3 sequence reads: CASRRGPSLLNYGYTF. DNA for the CDR3: TGTGCCAGCAGAAGGGGGCCTTCTCTCCTTAACTATGGCTACACCTTC.

The chain combines TRBV11-2 with TRBJ1-6; D is undetermined. The CDR3 has 13 amino acids. V lost 6 bases to trimming and J lost 5 bases, with 8 bases between them. Germline CDR1 is SGHAT and CDR2 is FQNNGV. The CDR3 DNA sequence: TGTGCCAGCAGTTGGAGTAATAATTCACCCCTCCACTTT. Amino acids: CASSWSNNSPLHF.

The rearrangement uses TRBV7-2 and TRBJ1-6; TRBD1 might be the D (6 bases). The germline gives CDR1 SGHTA, CDR2 FQGNSA. V was clipped by 1 base and J by 9 bases, with 10 bases between them. This CDR3 contains 14 residues. Written as DNA, the CDR3 is TGTGCCAGCAGCTTAGAGGGACAACTTTCACCCCTCCACTTT. The encoded protein is CASSLEGQLSPLHF.

The J gene is TRBJ2-3, the V gene TRBV12-5; 8 bases map to TRBD2. The V gene end was trimmed by 3 bases and the J gene end by 1 base; junction bases not matched to a gene: 0. The CDR3 spans 14 residues. In germline, CDR1 is LGHNT, CDR2 FRNRAP. In nucleotides, the CDR3 is TGTGCTAGTGGTTTCGGGGGGGGCACAGATACGCAGTATTTT. Protein product: CASGFGGGTDTQYF.

This chain joins TRBV10-2 and TRBJ2-4, with 7 bases aligning to TRBD1. The CDR3 loop spans 15 amino acids. After removal of 0 bases from V and 7 bases from J, the junction contained 6 bases not matched to a gene. CDR1 is WSHSY, CDR2 SAAADI, per germline. The CDR3: CASSESNRGKNIQYF. The CDR3 DNA is TGCGCCAGCAGTGAGTCGAACAGGGGTAAGAACATTCAGTACTTC.

The J gene is TRBJ2-7, the V gene TRBV11-2; the match to TRBD2 covers 8 bases. This CDR3 has 13 amino acids. The germline CDR1 and CDR2 sequences are SGHAT and FQNNGV. V was clipped by 6 bases and J by 6 bases; unmatched bases: 7. The CDR3 bases are TGTGCCAGCAGGACCCCGGGGGGGCTCGAGCAGTACTTC. Amino acid sequence: CASRTPGGLEQYF. The entire variable domain, with the rest obtained from reference TRBV11-2 and TRBJ2-7, is as follows: EAGVAQSPRYKIIEKRQSVAFWCNPISGHATLYWYQQILGQGPKLLIQFQNNGVVDDSQLPKDRFSAERLKGVDSTLKIQPAKLEDSAVYLCASRTPGGLEQYFGPGTRLTVT.

This chain links TRBV4-1 with TRBJ1-5; TRBD1 agrees at 7 bases. Trimming removed 3 bases from V and 5 bases from J; junction bases left unmatched: 4. The CDR3 runs 14 residues. In germline, CDR1 is MGHRA, CDR2 YSYEKL. The CDR3 loop is CASSQTGTDQPQHF. The CDR3 DNA follows: TGCGCCAGCAGCCAGACAGGGACGGATCAGCCCCAGCATTTT.

The chain combines TRBV19 with TRBJ1-5, with 9 nucleotides matching TRBD1. CDR1 is LNHDA and CDR2 is SQIVND in the germline V gene (reference sequence). Losses at the gene ends were 6 bases for V and 6 bases for J; bases not matched to a gene: 9. This CDR3 has 15 amino acids. CDR3 nucleotides: TGTGCCAGTAGCCGATCGACAGGGGGGCCTCAGCCCCAGCATTTT. Translating it yields CASSRSTGGPQPQHF.

This clone has only one observation. V gene TRBV28 combines with J gene TRBJ1-6; 7 bases align to TRBD1. Germline V lookup: CDR1 MDHEN, CDR2 SYDVKM. This CDR3 is built from 14 residues. Germline trimming cut 5 bases from V and 7 bases from J; bases unmatched to any gene: 5. As DNA, the CDR3 is TGTGCCAGCAGTCAGACAGGGAAGAATTCACCCCTCCACTTT. Amino acids: CASSQTGKNSPLHF.